This T cell receptor (beta chain) is drawn from a study of blood T cell repertoires in COVID-19. The data were produced by immunoSEQ multiplex PCR, yet TCRdb's version contains in-frame clones alone and is incomplete. Of about 230,000 clones listed, about 90% were seen once; the top ten hold under 14%. The length of the CDR3 is 13 residues. Germline lookup yields CDR1 MDHEN and CDR2 SYDVKM. With 2 bases clipped from V and 6 bases from J, the junction kept 3 bases outside the gene matches. The clonotype was recovered from a young man who had recovered from COVID-19. The source material was PBMCs or T cells enriched from blood (not recorded which). The V and J genes are TRBV28 and TRBJ2-7; 8 nucleotides agree with TRBD1. CDR3 residues: CASSLAGGGEQYF. CDR3 bases: TGTGCCAGCAGTTTAGCAGGGGGCGGCGAGCAGTACTTC.